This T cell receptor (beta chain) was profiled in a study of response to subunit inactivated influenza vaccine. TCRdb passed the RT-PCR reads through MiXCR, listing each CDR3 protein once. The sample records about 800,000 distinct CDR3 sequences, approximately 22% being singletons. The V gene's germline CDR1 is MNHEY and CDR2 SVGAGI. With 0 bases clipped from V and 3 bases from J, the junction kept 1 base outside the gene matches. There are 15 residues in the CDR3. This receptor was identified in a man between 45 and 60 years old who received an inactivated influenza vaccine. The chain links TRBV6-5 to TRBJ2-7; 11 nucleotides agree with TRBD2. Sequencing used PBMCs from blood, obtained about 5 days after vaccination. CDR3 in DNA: TGTGCCAGCAGTTACTCGACTAGCGGGGACTACGAGCAGTACTTC. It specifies CASSYSTSGDYEQYF.